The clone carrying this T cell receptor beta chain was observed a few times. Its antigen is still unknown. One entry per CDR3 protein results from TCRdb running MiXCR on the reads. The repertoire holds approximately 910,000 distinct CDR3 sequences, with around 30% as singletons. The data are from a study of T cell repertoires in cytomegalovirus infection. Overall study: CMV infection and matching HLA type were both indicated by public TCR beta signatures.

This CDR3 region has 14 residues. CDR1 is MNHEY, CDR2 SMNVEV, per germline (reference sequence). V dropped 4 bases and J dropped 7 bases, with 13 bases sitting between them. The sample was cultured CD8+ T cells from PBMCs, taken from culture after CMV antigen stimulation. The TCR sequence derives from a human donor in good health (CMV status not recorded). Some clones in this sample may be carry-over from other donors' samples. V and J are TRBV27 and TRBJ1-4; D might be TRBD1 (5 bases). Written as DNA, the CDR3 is TGTGCCAGCAGTTGGGGCAGCTCATCTGAAAAACTGTTTTTT. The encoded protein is CASSWGSSSEKLFF.